Below are 25 T cell receptor beta chains sequenced from a single sample in a study of OX40 agonist ivuxolimab in advanced cancers. Generated by immunoSEQ multiplex PCR, the TCRdb table keeps only in-frame clones and is missing some. The sample carries 35,000 to 40,000 clones, 85% to 90% recorded once. The input for sequencing was CD4+ or CD8+ T cells sorted from blood, taken in a trial of the OX40 agonist ivuxolimab. All receptors derive from an adult with an advanced solid tumor such as melanoma, head and neck, liver or kidney cancer.

The chain joins TRBV29-1 to TRBJ2-3; 7 bases map to TRBD1. Germline-derived CDR1 and CDR2 are SQVTM and ANQGSEA. The J segment lost 6 bases and the V segment lost 5 bases, leaving 11 bases of the junction unmatched. This CDR3 is built from 14 residues. The CDR3 DNA reads TGCAGCGTTTTTAAGACAGGGACATACGATACGCAGTATTTT. It encodes CSVFKTGTYDTQYF.

This clone has just one count. V and J are TRBV10-3 and TRBJ2-1, with D possibly TRBD2 on 5 matching bases. V gave up 6 bases and J gave up 9 bases, with 15 bases separating them. The CDR3 sequence is 13 residues long. CDR1 is ENHRY, CDR2 SYGVKD, per germline. The CDR3 DNA is TGTGCCATCAGGGAAGAGGGTCTAAGTGAGCAGTTCTTC. Translated: CAIREEGLSEQFF.

This clone was counted a few times. The chain joins TRBV2 to TRBJ2-7; TRBD2 is a possible D gene (5 bases). Germline V lookup: CDR1 SNHLY, CDR2 FYNNEI. The CDR3 length is 13 residues. The V end lost 6 bases, the J end lost 3 bases, and 12 bases lay between the germline ends. In DNA, the CDR3 is TGTGCCAGCAGGGGAACTAGTGTCTACGAGCAGTACTTC. Amino acid sequence: CASRGTSVYEQYF. The complete variable domain, with remaining parts taken from reference TRBV2 and TRBJ2-7, reads EPEVTQTPSHQVTQMGQEVILRCVPISNHLYFYWYRQILGQKVEFLVSFYNNEISEKSEIFDDQFSVERPDGSNFTLKIRSTKLEDSAMYFCASRGTSVYEQYFGPGTRLTVT.

CDR3 nucleotide sequence: TGTGCCAGTACCGGACTAGCGGGAGGTGAGCAGTACTTC. It yields the protein CASTGLAGGEQYF. The V call is TRBV19, the J call TRBJ2-7; the match to TRBD2 covers 14 bases. The CDR3 is 13 residues long. Germline trimming cut 7 bases from V and 7 bases from J; bases unmatched to any gene: 3. In germline, CDR1 is LNHDA, CDR2 SQIVND (reference sequence).

The chain couples TRBV7-3 to TRBJ2-7, with 8 positions matching TRBD1. V shed 5 bases and J 3 bases; nucleotides not matched to a gene: 9. In germline, CDR1 is SGHTA, CDR2 FQGTGA. The CDR3 length is 15 residues. Here the CDR3 reads CASSPTGTGLYEQYF. The DNA for the CDR3 is TGTGCCAGCAGCCCCACCGGGACAGGCCTCTACGAGCAGTACTTC. Using reference TRBV7-3 and TRBJ2-7 for the parts outside the CDR3, the full variable domain is GAGVSQTPSNKVTEKGKYVELRCDPISGHTALYWYRQSLGQGPEFLIYFQGTGAADDSGLPNDRFFAVRPEGSVSTLKIQRTERGDSAVYLCASSPTGTGLYEQYFGPGTRLTVT.

The chain joins TRBV14 to TRBJ2-1, with unresolved D. Germline CDR1 and CDR2: SGHDN and FVKESK. The ends were cut back, 1 base at V and 12 bases at J, with 10 bases in the middle. The CDR3 sequence is 12 residues long. As DNA, the CDR3 is TGTGCCAGCAGCCAAGGGGGTACAGTGCAGTTCTTC. Translating gives CASSQGGTVQFF.

V is TRBV18 and J is TRBJ2-3; 7 bases fit TRBD1. The CDR3 contains 16 residues. CDR1 is KGHSH and CDR2 is LQKENI in the germline V gene. The ends lost 5 bases at V and 2 bases at J; junction bases unmatched: 10. The DNA for the CDR3 is TGTGCCAGCTCAGTAAGGACAGGCCGAAACACAGATACGCAGTATTTT. This codes for CASSVRTGRNTDTQYF.

V gene TRBV4-1 combines with J gene TRBJ1-5; D is undetermined. Germline-derived CDR1 and CDR2 are MGHRA and YSYEKL. Trimming stripped 0 bases from V and 2 bases from J, with 8 bases between. This CDR3 is built from 15 residues. This CDR3 is CASSQDGQGNQPQHF. CDR3 sequence (DNA): TGCGCCAGCAGCCAAGATGGGCAGGGCAATCAGCCCCAGCATTTT.

This clone has just a few counts. The chain employs TRBV27 and TRBJ1-2, with D hard to call. CDR1 and CDR2 from the germline V gene are MNHEY and SMNVEV (reference sequence). Trimming left V 0 bases short and J 0 bases short, with 11 bases between. This CDR3 comprises 16 residues. CDR3 amino acids: CASSLSAAGANYGYTF. CDR3 bases: TGTGCCAGCAGTTTATCGGCAGCGGGAGCTAACTATGGCTACACCTTC.

CDR3 in DNA: TGTGCCAGCTCCACAGGAGCCTACGAGCAGTACTTC. Its protein is CASSTGAYEQYF. The rearrangement links TRBV18 to TRBJ2-7, with D possibly matching TRBD1 (5 bases). This CDR3 comprises 12 residues. V lost 6 bases, J lost 2 bases, and 8 bases lay in between. Germline CDR1 reads KGHSH; CDR2 reads LQKENI.

The genes are TRBV11-2 and TRBJ2-7; the D is unclear. CDR1 and CDR2 (germline): SGHAT, FQNNGV. There are 11 residues in the CDR3. V dropped 3 bases and J dropped 6 bases, with 6 bases sitting between them. This CDR3 is CASSFVFEQYF. The CDR3 nucleotides are TGTGCCAGCAGCTTTGTCTTCGAGCAGTACTTC.

This rearrangement joins TRBV7-9 to TRBJ2-1; unclear D gene. V was trimmed by 0 bases and J by 14 bases, leaving 11 bases between them. The CDR3 has 12 residues. Germline loops: CDR1 SEHNR, CDR2 FQNEAQ (reference sequence). CDR3 in DNA: TGTGCCAGCAGCTTAGCCCGCCAATTCGAGTTCTTC. As protein: CASSLARQFEFF.

The chain joins TRBV6-4 to TRBJ2-3; TRBD1 matches 7 bases. V was clipped by 4 bases and J by 2 bases; unmatched bases: 9. The CDR3 is 16 amino acids. Germline CDR1 MRHNA, CDR2 SNTAGT. For the CDR3, the DNA is TGTGCCAGCAGTGCCTCAGGGGGAGTGATCACAGATACGCAGTATTTT. Its translation is CASSASGGVITDTQYF.

The rearrangement links TRBV9 to TRBJ2-2; D may match TRBD1 or TRBD2 (5 bases each). The CDR3 totals 16 residues. V gave up 0 bases and J gave up 1 base, with 10 bases separating them. CDR1 and CDR2 (germline): SGDLS, YYNGEE. The CDR3 DNA reads TGTGCCAGCAGCGTAGACGGTGGGGGGAACACCGGGGAGCTGTTTTTT. Translated: CASSVDGGGNTGELFF.

The chain is built from TRBV10-3 and TRBJ2-7, with 8 bases identical to TRBD2. Germline values: CDR1 ENHRY, CDR2 SYGVKD. This CDR3 has 12 amino acids. The V gene end was trimmed by 2 bases and the J gene end by 6 bases; junction bases not matched to a gene: 0. CDR3 sequence reads: CAISEAGGEQYF. The DNA of the CDR3 is TGTGCCATCAGTGAGGCGGGAGGCGAGCAGTACTTC.

J is TRBJ1-6 and V is TRBV5-8; possibly TRBD1 for D (5 bases). CDR1 SGHTS and CDR2 YDEGEE come from the germline V gene. The CDR3 has 12 residues. V lost 3 bases and J lost 9, with 7 bases in between. The CDR3 DNA reads TGTGCCAGCAGCTACGGGGCTTCACCCCTCCACTTT. Translating gives CASSYGASPLHF.

This chain joins TRBV11-2 and TRBJ2-3, with unresolved D. There are 12 residues in the CDR3. Germline CDR1 and CDR2: SGHAT and FQNNGV. V lost 2 bases and J 7 bases, leaving 7 bases between the germline ends. CDR3 sequence reads: CASSLSDYTQYF. In DNA, the CDR3 is TGTGCCAGCAGCTTATCCGATTATACGCAGTATTTT.

The chain recombines TRBV4-2 with TRBJ2-7, with TRBD1 matching 9 bases. From germline, CDR1 is LGHNA and CDR2 YNFKEQ. Unmatched junction bases numbered 13, after V lost 1 base and J lost 6 bases. The CDR3 extends over 17 amino acids. CDR3 protein: CASSQGTSGTGIPEQYF. The CDR3 region has the DNA TGTGCCAGCAGCCAAGGGACATCCGGGACAGGGATACCCGAGCAGTACTTC.

This sequence joins TRBV27 and TRBJ1-5; D not certain. The CDR3 contains 15 residues. The germline CDR1 and CDR2 sequences are MNHEY and SMNVEV (reference sequence). Trimming pared 3 bases from V and 0 bases from J, leaving 9 bases between. The CDR3 protein is CASSFGGFSNQPQHF. DNA for the CDR3: TGTGCCAGCAGTTTTGGAGGGTTTAGCAATCAGCCCCAGCATTTT.

The chain recombines TRBV9 with TRBJ2-2; a weak D match, TRBD2 (5 bases). V was pared by 2 bases and J by 2 bases, with 10 bases between. CDR1 and CDR2 from the germline V gene are SGDLS and YYNGEE. This CDR3 is built from 15 residues. CDR3 sequence: CASSVYGINTGELFF. The CDR3, as DNA: TGTGCCAGCAGCGTTTACGGGATTAACACCGGGGAGCTGTTTTTT.

The V gene is TRBV27, the J gene TRBJ1-2; no definite D call. Germline V gives CDR1 MNHEY, CDR2 SMNVEV (reference sequence). Trimming took off 5 bases at V and 2 bases at J, with 18 bases between the two ends. There are 16 residues in the CDR3. The CDR3 nucleotides are TGTGCCAGCAGTCAAACCTTTGGTAGGGAGAACTATGGCTACACCTTC. Its protein is CASSQTFGRENYGYTF.

The chain carries TRBV11-2 and TRBJ1-1; no clear D gene. The length of the CDR3 is 14 residues. The germline V gene has CDR1 SGHAT and CDR2 FQNNGV. Trimming took off 1 base at V and 1 base at J, with 7 bases between the two ends. CDR3 coding DNA: TGTGCCAGCAGCTTAGCCGGACGGAACACTGAAGCTTTCTTT. It translates to CASSLAGRNTEAFF.

The CDR3 bases are TGTGCCAGCATTGCCCCCGGTTCCTATGGCTACACCTTC. Translation: CASIAPGSYGYTF. This chain joins TRBV6-1 and TRBJ1-2, with D uncertain. Germline V lookup: CDR1 MNHNS, CDR2 SASEGT. V was cut by 7 bases and J by 4 bases, with 13 bases left in between. This CDR3 spans 13 amino acids.

This chain joins TRBV14 and TRBJ2-5; the D is unclear. V lost 0 bases, J lost 5 bases, and 13 bases lay in between. The CDR3 is 15 amino acids. Germline values: CDR1 SGHDN, CDR2 FVKESK. As DNA, the CDR3 is TGTGCCAGCAGCCAAGACTCGCGGCCCTCGGAGACCCAGTACTTC. Translated: CASSQDSRPSETQYF.

The chain has TRBV19 and TRBJ2-3; D is uncertain. Germline CDR1 LNHDA, CDR2 SQIVND (reference sequence). The CDR3 consists of 14 residues. The V gene lost 2 bases and the J gene lost 3 bases, with 9 bases spanning the gap. The CDR3 is CASSISPRTDTQYF. The CDR3 bases are TGTGCCAGTAGTATAAGTCCCCGTACAGATACGCAGTATTTT.